The 2 T cell receptor beta chains below all came from one sample that was sequenced in a study of response to subunit inactivated influenza vaccine. TCRdb passed the RT-PCR reads through MiXCR, listing each CDR3 protein once. The table has 250,000 to 350,000 distinct CDR3 sequences, 22% seen once. The sequenced sample was PBMCs from blood, obtained about 19 months after vaccination. These receptors came from a man between 50 and 69 years old who received an inactivated influenza vaccine.

This clonotype was recorded once. The chain employs TRBV20-1 and TRBJ2-7; no reliable D call. Germline CDR1 and CDR2: DFQATT and SNEGSKA (reference sequence). This CDR3 comprises 12 residues. Trimming shortened V by 3 bases and J by 1 base, and 7 bases separated the two germline ends. CDR3 nucleotide sequence: TGCAGTGCTAGCCCCTTTTCCTACGAGCAGTACTTC. It specifies CSASPFSYEQYF.

V gene TRBV2 combines with J gene TRBJ2-7; 8 bases line up with TRBD1. This CDR3 contains 13 residues. The V segment lost 7 bases and the J segment 3 bases; nucleotides outside the gene matches: 5. Per germline, CDR1 SNHLY and CDR2 FYNNEI. CDR3 in amino acids: CASTPDRDYEQYF. DNA of the CDR3: TGTGCCAGCACCCCGGACAGGGACTACGAGCAGTACTTC.